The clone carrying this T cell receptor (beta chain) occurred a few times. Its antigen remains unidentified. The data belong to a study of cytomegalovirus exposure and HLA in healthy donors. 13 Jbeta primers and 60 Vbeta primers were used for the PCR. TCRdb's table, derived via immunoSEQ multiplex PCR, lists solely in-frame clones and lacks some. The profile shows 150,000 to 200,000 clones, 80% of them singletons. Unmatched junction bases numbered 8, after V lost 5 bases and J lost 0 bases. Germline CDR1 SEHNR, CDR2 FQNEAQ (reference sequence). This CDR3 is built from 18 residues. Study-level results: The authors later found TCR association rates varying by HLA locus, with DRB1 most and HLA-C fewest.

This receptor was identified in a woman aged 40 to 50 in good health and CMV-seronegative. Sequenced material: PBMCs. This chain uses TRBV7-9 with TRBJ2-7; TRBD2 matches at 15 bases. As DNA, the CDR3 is TGTGCCAGCAGCCGATCGGGGACTAGCGGGAGGCCCTCCTACGAGCAGTACTTC. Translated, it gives CASSRSGTSGRPSYEQYF.